This T cell receptor (beta chain) was recovered during a study of T-cell reconstitution after alpha-beta-depleted transplantation in children. The TCRbeta library incorporated unique molecular identifiers. Using its own MiXCR run on the PCR reads, TCRdb lists one record per CDR3 protein. The sample has about 230,000 distinct CDR3 sequences, approximately 9.8% seen once. This clonotype was seen a few times. This clonotype was sampled from a human donor who donated a stem cell graft to a child with SCID. The sample was PBMCs from the stem cell graft donor, taken from the stem cell graft.

The CDR3 coding sequence is TGTGCCAGCAGCCCGGGCAGGGTGGCCGGGGAGCTGTTTTTT. Encoded protein: CASSPGRVAGELFF. The rearrangement uses TRBV7-3 and TRBJ2-2; maybe TRBD1 (5 bases). Trimming cost V 5 bases and J 6 bases, with 13 bases left between them. The CDR3 is 14 amino acids. Germline V gene sequence: CDR1 SGHTA, CDR2 FQGTGA.